This record covers a single T cell receptor beta chain. Its antigen is currently unknown. PCR used 60 Vbeta primers and 13 Jbeta primers. Methods used by the authors: Later analysis identified roughly 82 million unique TCR beta chains, about 10 million shared. This table comes from immunoSEQ multiplex PCR, and its TCRdb copy is limited to in-frame clones, with some not included. The DNA was the basis for D and trimming; V, J and clone size are from that table. The table records roughly 150,000 clones, more than 8% of them present only once. This record belongs to a study of cytomegalovirus exposure and HLA in healthy donors. The study's findings and limits: HLA restriction was apparent for most CMV-associated TCR beta chains in a later analysis. Relative to the roughly 700-donor mean, N-insertions were reportedly fewer in an Asian-associated ancestry cluster in a later analysis. The authors later found HLA-associated TCR beta chains more clonally expanded than equally common others.

The CDR3 is 14 residues long. Losses at the gene ends were 3 bases for V and 8 bases for J; bases not matched to a gene: 4. CDR1 and CDR2 (germline): SEHNR, FQNEAQ (reference sequence). The chain is built from TRBV7-9 and TRBJ1-4, with TRBD1 matching 9 bases. The sequencing sample was made of PBMCs. This sequence was found in a man in his forties or fifties in good health and CMV-seronegative. The CDR3 DNA is TGTGCCAGCAGCTTGGACAGGGGATGGGAAAAACTGTTTTTT. Translating gives CASSLDRGWEKLFF.